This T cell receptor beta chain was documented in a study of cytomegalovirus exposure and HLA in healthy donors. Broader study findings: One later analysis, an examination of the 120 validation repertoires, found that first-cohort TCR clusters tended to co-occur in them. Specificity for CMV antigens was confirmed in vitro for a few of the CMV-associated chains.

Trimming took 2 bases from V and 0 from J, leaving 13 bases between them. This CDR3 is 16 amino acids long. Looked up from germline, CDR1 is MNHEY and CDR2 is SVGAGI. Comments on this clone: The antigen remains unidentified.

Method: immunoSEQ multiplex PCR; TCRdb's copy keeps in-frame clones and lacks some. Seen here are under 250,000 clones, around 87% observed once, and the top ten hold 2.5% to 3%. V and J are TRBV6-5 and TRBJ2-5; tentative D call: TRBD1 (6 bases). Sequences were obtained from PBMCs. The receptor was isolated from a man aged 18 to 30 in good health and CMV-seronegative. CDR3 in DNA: TGTGCCAGCAGTTACGGGGGCACCCGGTACCAAGAGACCCAGTACTTC. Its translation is CASSYGGTRYQETQYF.